This passage covers 21 T cell receptor beta chains from one sample sequenced in a study of beta chain features in type 1 diabetes. Every isolated RNA sample was fully reverse transcribed, so sequencing captured expressed TCRB transcripts. The data were produced by immunoSEQ multiplex PCR, yet TCRdb's version contains in-frame clones alone and is incomplete. This sample has 120,000 to 150,000 clones, with 13% found just once. These receptors' antigens are unknown. Whole-study results and caveats: Moderately but significantly shorter TCRB CDR3s were found in Type 1 diabetes patients in all four CD4+ subsets.

Sequencing was done on a sample of central memory CD4+ T cells from blood. The receptor source for this set is a man between 18 and 29 years old with type 1 diabetes.

The rearrangement joins TRBV7-2 to TRBJ1-4, with 8 positions matching TRBD1. V lost 5 bases and J lost 1; bases outside the gene matches: 6. The CDR3 length is 16 residues. Germline-derived CDR1 and CDR2 are SGHTA and FQGNSA. The CDR3 DNA follows: TGTGCCAGCAGCCGGGATGGGACAGGAACTAATGAAAAACTGTTTTTT. Amino acid sequence: CASSRDGTGTNEKLFF.

V usage is TRBV5-1 and J usage is TRBJ2-1, with 11 bases aligning to TRBD2. CDR1 is SGHRS and CDR2 is YFSETQ in the germline V gene. V lost 4 bases, J lost 2 bases, and 5 bases stayed unmatched. This CDR3 has 16 residues. This chain's CDR3 is CASSLEGLAAYNEQFF. In nucleotides, the CDR3 is TGCGCCAGCAGCCTAGAGGGACTAGCGGCCTACAATGAGCAGTTCTTC.

This clone was observed a few times. This sequence joins TRBV6-6 and TRBJ1-5, with unresolved D. The CDR3 consists of 14 residues. V was shortened by 5 bases and J by 5 bases, with 13 bases between the two germline ends. Per germline, CDR1 MNHNY and CDR2 SVGAGI (reference sequence). The CDR3 nucleotides are TGTGCCAGCAGTCCTGGTGGCACCTATCAGCCCCAGCATTTT. Translated: CASSPGGTYQPQHF.

This clone was seen a few times. The chain combines TRBV7-9 with TRBJ2-1; D possibly corresponds to TRBD2 (7 bases). Germline CDR1 and CDR2: SEHNR and FQNEAQ (reference sequence). V was clipped by 11 bases and J by 3 bases, with 20 bases between them. The CDR3 is made up of 15 amino acids. CDR3 in DNA: TGTGCCTCACCGGGGGGCGATCTCTTCTACAATGAGCAGTTCTTC. The encoded protein is CASPGGDLFYNEQFF. The whole variable domain, remainder taken from reference TRBV7-9 and TRBJ2-1, is DTGVSQNPRHKITKRGQNVTFRCDPISEHNRLYWYRQTLGQGPEFLTYFQNEAQLEKSRLLSDRFSAERPKGSFSTLEIQRTEQGDSAMYLCASPGGDLFYNEQFFGPGTRLTVL.

Worth noting for this clone: Sequence at one end of the junction differs from germline and may be a read error. The rearrangement joins TRBV2 to TRBJ2-2, with TRBD1 matching 8 bases. The CDR3 runs to 15 residues. Germline V gene lookup returns CDR1 SNHLY and CDR2 FYNNEI. CDR3: CASREQGANTGELFF. CDR3 bases: TGTGCCAGCCGTGAACAGGGGGCGAACACCGGGGAGCTGTTTTTT.

This clone was detected only a few times. The J gene is TRBJ1-2, the V gene TRBV5-4, with D perhaps matching TRBD1 (6 bases). The CDR3 is 13 residues long. CDR1 is SGHNT, CDR2 YYREEE, per germline (reference sequence). Trimming shortened V by 0 bases and J by 4 bases, and 7 bases separated the two germline ends. Here the CDR3 DNA reads TGTGCCAGCAGCTTGGACAGGGTCTATGGCTACACCTTC. It is translated as CASSLDRVYGYTF. Drawing the rest from reference TRBV5-4 and TRBJ1-2, the complete variable domain is ETGVTQSPTHLIKTRGQQVTLRCSSQSGHNTVSWYQQALGQGPQFIFQYYREEENGRGNFPPRFSGLQFPNYSSELNVNALELDDSALYLCASSLDRVYGYTFGSGTRLTVV.

This chain links TRBV14 with TRBJ1-1; D is unclear. The CDR3 is made up of 15 amino acids. The V and J ends lost 1 base and 0 bases respectively, with 9 bases between them. Germline-derived CDR1 and CDR2 are SGHDN and FVKESK. The CDR3 here is CASSQGNFMNTEAFF. For the CDR3, the DNA is TGTGCCAGCAGCCAAGGCAACTTCATGAACACTGAAGCTTTCTTT.

This clone showed up just a few times. The CDR3 loop is CASSIMWGESSYNEQFF. The CDR3 DNA reads as TGTGCCAGCAGCATTATGTGGGGTGAGAGCTCCTACAATGAGCAGTTCTTC. This chain connects TRBV7-9 to TRBJ2-1; no clear D gene. The V gene lost 5 bases and the J gene lost 0 bases, with 17 bases spanning the gap. CDR3 length: 17 amino acids. Germline assignment: CDR1 SEHNR and CDR2 FQNEAQ (reference sequence).

This clone was seen at least ten times. The chain links TRBV9 to TRBJ2-1; 10 bases map to TRBD1. After removal of 3 bases from V and 1 base from J, the junction contained 1 base not matched to a gene. Germline assignment: CDR1 SGDLS and CDR2 YYNGEE. CDR3 size: 15 residues. CDR3 in amino acids: CASSAGQGSYNEQFF. The DNA for the CDR3 is TGTGCCAGCAGCGCGGGACAGGGGTCCTACAATGAGCAGTTCTTC.

This clone was found a few times. J is TRBJ1-6 and V is TRBV7-9, with D perhaps TRBD1 (5 bases). V shed 4 bases and J shed 8 bases, with 12 bases lying between them. Looked up from germline, CDR1 is SEHNR and CDR2 is FQNEAQ (reference sequence). The length of the CDR3 is 14 residues. The CDR3 DNA follows: TGTGCCAGCAGCTCTGGGACCACGTATTCACCCCTCCACTTT. Its translation: CASSSGTTYSPLHF.

The sample holds a few counts of this clone. The germline gene is not matched at one end of the junction; a read error may be the cause. The chain couples TRBV9 to TRBJ1-6, with D hard to call. The CDR3 sequence is 17 residues long. Germline CDR1 SGDLS, CDR2 YYNGEE. The CDR3 sequence is CACSVALGPGNNSPLHF. The DNA for the CDR3 is TGTGCCTGCAGCGTAGCTTTAGGGCCGGGGAATAATTCACCCCTCCACTTT.

The gene calls are TRBV5-1 and TRBJ1-1; D is uncertain. The CDR3 has 12 residues. The ends were cut back, 1 base at V and 5 bases at J, with 6 bases in the middle. CDR1 and CDR2 from the germline V gene are SGHRS and YFSETQ. CDR3 in amino acids: CASSLHGTEAFF. The CDR3 DNA reads TGCGCCAGCAGCTTGCACGGAACTGAAGCTTTCTTT.

On this clone: The sample contains more than one DNA sequence encoding this CDR3. The rearrangement joins TRBV7-9 to TRBJ1-1; D unresolved. The CDR3 contains 12 residues. V dropped 6 bases and J dropped 0 bases, with 5 bases sitting between them. The germline V gene has CDR1 SEHNR and CDR2 FQNEAQ (reference sequence). The CDR3 DNA sequence: TGTGCCAGCAGTTCGATGAACACTGAAGCTTTCTTT. It yields the protein CASSSMNTEAFF.

This clone was observed a few times. This rearrangement joins TRBV6-1 to TRBJ2-1; 7 bases are a match to TRBD1. CDR1 is MNHNS and CDR2 is SASEGT in the germline V gene. This CDR3 contains 16 residues. Unmatched junction bases numbered 6, after V lost 4 bases and J lost 0 bases. The CDR3 region is CASSAWTGSSYNEQFF. The CDR3 DNA is TGTGCCAGCAGTGCCTGGACAGGCAGCTCCTACAATGAGCAGTTCTTC.

Comment on this clone: Additional DNA sequences in this sample encode the identical CDR3. This chain joins TRBV30 and TRBJ2-4, with a weak D call TRBD2 (5 bases). V was trimmed by 3 bases and J by 0 bases, leaving 9 bases between them. CDR1 and CDR2 (germline): GTSNPN, SVGIG (reference sequence). The CDR3 contains 14 residues. The CDR3 spells CAWSDGLAKNIQYF. CDR3 nucleotides: TGTGCCTGGAGCGATGGACTAGCCAAAAACATTCAGTACTTC.

The V gene is TRBV7-9, the J gene TRBJ2-5; D perhaps matches TRBD1 (6 bases). Germline assignment: CDR1 SEHNR and CDR2 FQNEAQ (reference sequence). CDR3 size: 15 residues. V lost 1 base to trimming and J lost 2 bases, with 11 bases between them. The CDR3 is CASSLGGQGQETQYF. CDR3 bases: TGTGCCAGCAGCTTAGGAGGGCAGGGGCAAGAGACCCAGTACTTC.

The chain uses TRBV7-6 and TRBJ2-2; D gene uncertain. V shed 1 base and J shed 1 base, with 13 bases lying between them. Germline assignment: CDR1 SGHVS and CDR2 FNYEAQ. The CDR3 has 17 amino acids. CDR3 nucleotide sequence: TGTGCCAGCAGCTTAGGCGCGGAAGTAGGGAACACCGGGGAGCTGTTTTTT. Its protein is CASSLGAEVGNTGELFF.

The chain uses TRBV5-1 and TRBJ2-3; 9 nucleotides line up with TRBD2. This CDR3 spans 15 amino acids. Germline CDR1 is SGHRS and CDR2 is YFSETQ. The trim removed 0 bases at V and 6 bases at J, leaving 5 bases unmatched. In DNA form, the CDR3 reads TGCGCCAGCAGCTTGGGCGCTAGCGGGGAGGATACGCAGTATTTT. It specifies CASSLGASGEDTQYF. Looking up the rest from reference TRBV5-1 and TRBJ2-3 gives the full variable domain: KAGVTQTPRYLIKTRGQQVTLSCSPISGHRSVSWYQQTPGQGLQFLFEYFSETQRNKGNFPGRFSGRQFSNSRSEMNVSTLELGDSALYLCASSLGASGEDTQYFGPGTRLTVL.

This clone has just a few counts. The chain joins TRBV23-1 to TRBJ1-1, with D perhaps TRBD1 (6 bases). TRBV23-1 is known as an ORF, though its function is uncertain. Trimming took off 3 bases at V and 12 bases at J, with 11 bases between the two ends. This CDR3 is built from 11 residues. This chain's CDR3 is CASSHAGATFF. CDR3 bases: TGCGCCAGCAGTCATGCAGGGGCGACTTTCTTT.

The chain combines TRBV19 with TRBJ1-1, with D tentatively TRBD1 (5 bases). The germline CDR1 and CDR2 sequences are LNHDA and SQIVND (reference sequence). V lost 5 bases, J lost 0 bases, and 7 bases lay in between. CDR3 size: 13 residues. This CDR3 is CASSPGMNTEAFF. The CDR3 DNA reads TGTGCCAGTAGTCCAGGGATGAACACTGAAGCTTTCTTT.

This sequence joins TRBV7-8 and TRBJ2-7; a weak D match, TRBD1 (5 bases). This CDR3 has 16 residues. V lost 6 bases and J lost 0, with 18 bases in between. The germline V gene has CDR1 SGHVS and CDR2 FQNEAQ. CDR3 DNA sequence: TGTGCCAGCAGTCAATCAGGGTCCCTCCTCTCCTACGAGCAGTACTTC. Its protein product is CASSQSGSLLSYEQYF.